These 16 T cell receptor beta chains originate from one sample sequenced in a study of human T cells and chemical hapten exposure. Time point described: patch test 3, about 24 weeks after DPC sensitization. Stated treatment: therapeutic diphenylcyclopropenone sensitization with weekly scalp DPC. TCRdb re-analysed the RACE reads in MiXCR, keeping a single row per CDR3 protein. The repertoire holds approximately 50,000 distinct CDR3 sequences, with roughly a tenth as singletons. The specimen was whole blood, collected in connection with sensitization to the hapten diphenylcyclopropenone (DPC). All receptors derive from a woman in her thirties or forties with alopecia areata. Some clones in this sample may be carry-over from other donors' samples.

The chain links TRBV13 to TRBJ2-2; 11 nucleotides line up with TRBD2. This CDR3 region has 17 residues. CDR1 is PRHDT and CDR2 is FYEKMQ in the germline V gene (reference sequence). V was pared by 3 bases and J by 0 bases, with 3 bases of the junction left unmatched. DNA for the CDR3: TGTGCCAGCAGCTTCCGACTAGCGGGACCGAACACCGGGGAGCTGTTTTTT. Protein: CASSFRLAGPNTGELFF.

This clonotype was seen only a few times. V gene TRBV2 combines with J gene TRBJ1-2; D unclear. Per the germline V gene, CDR1 is SNHLY and CDR2 is FYNNEI. This CDR3 is built from 14 residues. V lost 4 bases and J lost 5, with 14 bases in between. CDR3 DNA: TGTGCCAGCAGTGGCGTAGGGTACTTTTATGGCTACACCTTC. It specifies CASSGVGYFYGYTF.

This clonotype was detected a few times. The V call is TRBV12-3 or TRBV12-4, the J call TRBJ2-2; the D is unclear. The CDR3 has 18 amino acids. V lost 1 base and J lost 2, with 17 bases in between. This CDR3 is CASSLVFGPSRNTGELFF. Here the CDR3 DNA reads TGTGCCAGCAGTTTAGTCTTTGGGCCCTCCCGAAACACCGGGGAGCTGTTTTTT.

The sample holds many counts of this clonotype. The chain joins TRBV20-1 to TRBJ2-5; TRBD2 agrees at 7 bases. The germline CDR1 and CDR2 sequences are DFQATT and SNEGSKA (reference sequence). Losses at the gene ends were 6 bases for V and 1 base for J; bases not matched to a gene: 11. The CDR3 is 15 amino acids. The CDR3 coding sequence is TGCAGTGCCCCCTTGGGCGGGGGTTCCCAAGAGACCCAGTACTTC. Its translation is CSAPLGGGSQETQYF.

This clonotype showed up just a few times. Germline is not matched at one junction end, which may reflect a read error. V gene TRBV20-1 combines with J gene TRBJ1-6; a weak D match, TRBD1 (5 bases). This CDR3 is 11 amino acids long. In germline, CDR1 is DFQATT, CDR2 SNEGSKA (reference sequence). The CDR3 sequence: CSARVLEGASF. CDR3 bases: TGCAGTGCTAGAGTTCTGGAAGGGGCCTCCTTT.

The genes are TRBV4-3 and TRBJ2-7, with 9 positions matching TRBD2. V was pared by 0 bases and J by 5 bases, with 8 bases of the junction left unmatched. This CDR3 has 16 residues. Germline V gives CDR1 LGHNA, CDR2 YSLEER. CDR3 sequence (DNA): TGCGCCAGCAGCCAAGATCGAAGGACTAGCGTCCACGAGCAGTACTTC. Protein product: CASSQDRRTSVHEQYF.

This clonotype has more than one count but fewer than ten. The V gene is TRBV7-9, the J gene TRBJ1-1; D is unresolved. This CDR3 spans 13 amino acids. With 6 bases removed from V and 6 bases from J, the gap between germline ends came to 14 bases. CDR1 is SEHNR and CDR2 is FQNEAQ in the germline V gene (reference sequence). CDR3: CASRNLQEAEAFF. The CDR3 DNA reads as TGTGCCAGCAGAAACCTCCAAGAAGCTGAAGCTTTCTTT. The complete variable domain, with remaining parts taken from reference TRBV7-9 and TRBJ1-1, reads DTGVSQNPRHKITKRGQNVTFRCDPISEHNRLYWYRQTLGQGPEFLTYFQNEAQLEKSRLLSDRFSAERPKGSFSTLEIQRTEQGDSAMYLCASRNLQEAEAFFGQGTRLTVV.

The chain carries TRBV6-5 and TRBJ2-2; D not certain. The CDR3 length is 11 residues. The V and J ends lost 11 bases and 1 base respectively, with 5 bases between them. In germline, CDR1 is MNHEY, CDR2 SVGAGI. CDR3 in amino acids: CASQNTGELFF. CDR3 nucleotides: TGTGCCTCGCAGAACACCGGGGAGCTGTTTTTT.

This clonotype was counted a few times. The CDR3 spells CASSLIRAEETQYF. The CDR3, as DNA: TGTGCCAGCAGCTTAATTCGGGCCGAGGAGACCCAGTACTTC. J is TRBJ2-5 and V is TRBV7-3; D unresolved. CDR1 SGHTA and CDR2 FQGTGA come from the germline V gene. This CDR3 spans 14 amino acids. Deletions cut 1 base from V and 5 bases from J, with 11 bases between.

The CDR3 coding sequence is TGTGCCAGCAGCCCGGCCCACACCGGGGAGCTGTTTTTT. Translated, it gives CASSPAHTGELFF. The J gene is TRBJ2-2, the V gene TRBV7-2; D is ambiguous. Germline-derived CDR1 and CDR2 are SGHTA and FQGNSA. CDR3 length: 13 residues. The germline V and J ends were trimmed by 5 bases and 3 bases, with 7 bases remaining between them.

This clonotype was observed many times. The CDR3 nucleotides are TGTGCCAGTACCGGGACAGGGGTTACGAACATTCAGTACTTC. It translates to CASTGTGVTNIQYF. V and J are TRBV2 and TRBJ2-4, with 10 positions matching TRBD1. The CDR3 totals 14 residues. Germline V gives CDR1 SNHLY, CDR2 FYNNEI. J gave up 7 bases and V 9 bases, and 9 bases lay outside the gene matches.

In its sample, this clonotype was seen many times. This chain connects TRBV5-1 to TRBJ2-1; perhaps TRBD1 as D (5 bases). The germline gives CDR1 SGHRS, CDR2 YFSETQ. The CDR3 runs to 14 residues. V lost 0 bases and J lost 3, with 7 bases in between. In DNA form, the CDR3 reads TGCGCCAGCAGCTTGGGACAGAACTACAATGAGCAGTTCTTC. This sequence encodes CASSLGQNYNEQFF.

This clonotype was seen ten or more times. The V and J genes are TRBV4-1 and TRBJ2-1; TRBD2 aligns across 9 bases. V dropped 10 bases and J dropped 6; count of bases not matched to a gene: 10. Per germline, CDR1 MGHRA and CDR2 YSYEKL. This CDR3 spans 14 amino acids. The CDR3 bases are TGCGCCACCGGGAATAGCGGGGGACCCAATGAGCAGTTCTTC. This encodes CATGNSGGPNEQFF.

This clonotype was observed a handful of times. The chain joins TRBV7-3 to TRBJ2-3, with D perhaps TRBD1 (7 bases). The germline gives CDR1 SGHTA, CDR2 FQGTGA. V lost 5 bases, J lost 3 bases, and 15 bases lay in between. The CDR3 has 15 amino acids. Here the CDR3 DNA reads TGTGCCAGCAGCCCCAGGGGGGCGGTTACAGATACGCAGTATTTT. Translated: CASSPRGAVTDTQYF.

This chain connects TRBV7-9 to TRBJ1-3; D call uncertain. The CDR3 has 15 amino acids. V lost 3 bases and J 0 bases, leaving 9 bases between the germline ends. Germline assignment: CDR1 SEHNR and CDR2 FQNEAQ (reference sequence). The CDR3 loop is CASSLAASSGNTIYF. CDR3 bases: TGTGCCAGCAGCTTGGCAGCCTCCTCTGGAAACACCATATATTTT.

Regarding this clonotype: A read error is possible here, since a much larger clone lies one base away. The gene calls are TRBV4-2 and TRBJ2-7, with D uncertain. The CDR3 loop spans 14 amino acids. Germline lookup yields CDR1 LGHNA and CDR2 YNFKEQ. CDR3 DNA sequence: TGTGTCAGCAGCCGAGAAAAGAGCTTCTACGAGCAGTACTTC. It is translated as CVSSREKSFYEQYF.